The rows below give T cell receptor beta chains drawn from one sample of a study of early T cells in non-severe SARS-CoV-2 infection. MiXCR was run by TCRdb on the 5' RACE reads, yielding one entry per CDR3 protein. The top ten hold approximately 8.3% of the sample, which has some 39,000 distinct CDR3 sequences, roughly 7% seen once. Sequenced: whole blood. The receptors here all came from an adult who was a healthcare worker with PCR-confirmed SARS-CoV-2 infection or an uninfected control (not recorded which). Each CDR3 is given with its conserved first and last residue. Fields, in order: V gene, CDR3 length, D gene, clone size, J gene, CDR3 DNA, CDR3 protein. The D gene is left open where the match is weak. Clone size is shown for a subset of rows, as once, few, many or a class of expanded clone.

TRBV7-2	15	TRBD1	-	TRBJ1-2	TGTGCCAGCAGCTCGCAGGGACAGGGGGAGTATGGCTACACCTTC	CASSSQGQGEYGYTF
TRBV30	13	-	-	TRBJ1-1	TGTGCCTGGAGTGTACTGATGAACACTGAAGCTTTCTTT	CAWSVLMNTEAFF
TRBV7-9	14	TRBD1	few	TRBJ2-1	TGTGCCAGCAGCTTTTGGAGACAGGGGAATGAGCAGTTCTTC	CASSFWRQGNEQFF
TRBV20-1	15	TRBD1	-	TRBJ2-7	TGCAGTGCTAGAGAGGCCGGGACAGGGGCCTACGAGCAGTACTTC	CSAREAGTGAYEQYF
TRBV7-7	13	-	many	TRBJ2-3	TGTGCTAGCAGCTTGACAGACACAGATACGCAGTATTTT	CASSLTDTDTQYF
TRBV18	17	-	many	TRBJ1-2	TGTGCCAGCTCACCAGATGAAGGACTCGCCACAAACTATGGCTACACCTTC	CASSPDEGLATNYGYTF
TRBV4-2	14	-	many	TRBJ1-1	TGTGCCAGCAGCCAAGCGGACAGAGTCACTGAAGCTTTCTTT	CASSQADRVTEAFF
TRBV24-1	15	-	many	TRBJ1-4	TGTGCCACCAGTGACCAGACAGCGGAAGGGAAAAAACTGTTTTTT	CATSDQTAEGKKLFF
TRBV30	13	-	-	TRBJ1-5	TGTGCCTACCGACAGACCCTCAATCAGCCCCAGCATTTT	CAYRQTLNQPQHF
TRBV27	14	-	few	TRBJ2-5	TGTGCCAGCAGTCACCTAGGACGGGAAGAGACCCAGTACTTC	CASSHLGREETQYF
TRBV12-3/TRBV12-4	17	-	-	TRBJ1-6	TGTGCCAGCAGTTTAGGACAGCTAAGCTTCTATAATTCACCCCTCCACTTT	CASSLGQLSFYNSPLHF
TRBV12-3/TRBV12-4	14	TRBD1	few	TRBJ2-3	TGTGCCAGCAGTTCCTCGACAGGGGGGGATACGCAGTATTTT	CASSSSTGGDTQYF
TRBV11-2	14	-	-	TRBJ2-2	TGTGCCAGCAGCCAGACCCTCGGGGTCGGGGAGCTGTTTTTT	CASSQTLGVGELFF
TRBV29-1	12	-	few	TRBJ1-1	TGCAGCGGGGAGACAGAGGTCGGAAAAGCTTTCTTT	CSGETEVGKAFF
TRBV5-4	16	TRBD2	few	TRBJ2-2	TGTGCCAGCAGCTTGTTTAACGGGGGGGCAACATCCGTGCTGTTTTTT	CASSLFNGGATSVLFF
TRBV7-9	15	-	few	TRBJ1-2	TGTGCCAGCAGCTTAGGTGGAAGGCAGAACTATGGCTACACCTTC	CASSLGGRQNYGYTF
TRBV28	12	TRBD1	-	TRBJ2-1	TGTGCCAGCAGACGGGACAGGGAGGAGCAGTTCTTC	CASRRDREEQFF
TRBV6-6	15	-	many	TRBJ1-4	TGTGCCAGCAAGAGGAGCCCCATGACTAATGAAAAACTGTTTTTT	CASKRSPMTNEKLFF
TRBV28	12	-	few	TRBJ2-7	TGTGCCAGCAGTCCCCTCCCCTACGAGCAGTACTTC	CASSPLPYEQYF
TRBV7-6	14	-	-	TRBJ1-6	TGTGCCAGCAGCTTAGATACCTTTAATTCACCCCTCCACTTT	CASSLDTFNSPLHF
TRBV29-1	13	-	many	TRBJ2-5	TGCAGCGTTGATGATGCATGGAAAGAGACCCAGTACTTC	CSVDDAWKETQYF
TRBV9	16	TRBD2	many	TRBJ2-1	TGTGCCAGCAGCGTAACGACTAGCGGTATACGTCCTGAGCAGTTCTTC	CASSVTTSGIRPEQFF
TRBV7-2	13	-	few	TRBJ2-7	TGTGCCAGCAGCTTAGAAGGACTAAGGGGGCAGTACTTC	CASSLEGLRGQYF
TRBV5-1	15	-	-	TRBJ2-3	TGCGCCAGCAGCTTGTATATAGGAGCAGGGGATACGCAGTATTTT	CASSLYIGAGDTQYF
TRBV7-9	14	TRBD2	few	TRBJ2-3	TGTGCCAGCAGCCGCGGGGGGGGCACAGATACGCAGTATTTT	CASSRGGGTDTQYF
TRBV28	14	TRBD2	many	TRBJ2-7	TGTGCCAGCAGCCCAACGGCTAGCGGTAGAGAGCAGTACTTC	CASSPTASGREQYF
TRBV4-1	17	-	few	TRBJ1-3	TGCGCCAGCAGCCAAGGAAAACCTACAGGAACTGGAAACACCATATATTTT	CASSQGKPTGTGNTIYF
TRBV5-1	16	TRBD2	-	TRBJ2-2	TGCGCCAGCAGCCTATTGACTAGCGGGGACACCGGGGAGCTGTTTTTT	CASSLLTSGDTGELFF
TRBV12-3/TRBV12-4	14	-	many	TRBJ1-1	TGTGCCAGCAGCCACCGGGACCAGAACACTGAAGCTTTCTTT	CASSHRDQNTEAFF
TRBV9	14	-	-	TRBJ2-1	TGTGCCAGCCAGGACGGCTCCCTATTTACTGAGCAGTTCTTC	CASQDGSLFTEQFF
TRBV18	16	-	many	TRBJ1-3	TGTGCCAGCTCGACCACCGCGGACCTTTCTGCAAACACCATATATTTT	CASSTTADLSANTIYF
TRBV4-2	14	-	many	TRBJ2-2	TGTGCCAGCAGCCAAGATCTCTACACCGGGGAGCTGTTTTTT	CASSQDLYTGELFF
TRBV20-1	14	-	many	TRBJ2-3	TGCAGTGCCACCCCTCGGGGAAACACAGATACGCAGTATTTT	CSATPRGNTDTQYF
TRBV29-1	15	-	many	TRBJ2-3	TGCAGCTTTTCGGGGGGCCTTTTTGGCACAGATACGCAGTATTTT	CSFSGGLFGTDTQYF
TRBV30	14	-	many	TRBJ2-3	TGTGCCTGGAATGTCGGGTCTGGCACAGATACGCAGTATTTT	CAWNVGSGTDTQYF
TRBV9	15	TRBD2	few	TRBJ2-7	TGTGCCAGCAGCGAGGGACTAGCGGGGGCCTACGAGCAGTACTTC	CASSEGLAGAYEQYF
TRBV10-3	13	-	many	TRBJ1-1	TGTGCCATCCGGGGCTTGGCGAACACTGAAGCTTTCTTT	CAIRGLANTEAFF
TRBV7-8	16	-	many	TRBJ1-1	TGTGCCAGCAGCCGGGACTACTTCTCCCTGAACACTGAAGCTTTCTTT	CASSRDYFSLNTEAFF
TRBV28	13	-	many	TRBJ2-1	TGTGCCAGCAGTTTGAGCTCCTACAATGAGCAGTTCTTC	CASSLSSYNEQFF
TRBV11-2	15	-	-	TRBJ2-1	TGTGCCAGCAGCTGGGTCGGCAGGTCCGGCAATGAGCAGTTCTTC	CASSWVGRSGNEQFF
TRBV5-6	15	-	many	TRBJ2-7	TGTGCCAGCAGCTTCGGGGGCCGTAGCTCCTACGAGCAGTACTTC	CASSFGGRSSYEQYF
TRBV5-6	17	-	-	TRBJ1-6	TGTGCCAGCAGCTTGATGTGGATGCAGGGAAGTCGATCACCCCTCCACTTT	CASSLMWMQGSRSPLHF
TRBV29-1	12	-	many	TRBJ2-5	TGCAGCGTATTGTGGGGGGTAGAGACCCAGTACTTC	CSVLWGVETQYF
TRBV7-2	14	TRBD1	few	TRBJ2-1	TGTGCCAGCAGCTTACGCCCGGGACAGCTTAAGCAGTTCTTC	CASSLRPGQLKQFF
TRBV6-1	14	-	many	TRBJ1-2	TGTGCCAGCAGTGAAGCTGGACTCTACTATGGCTACACCTTC	CASSEAGLYYGYTF
TRBV19	13	-	many	TRBJ1-5	TGTGCCAGTAGTACGGCGGCCAATCAGCCCCAGCATTTT	CASSTAANQPQHF